The clone carrying this T cell receptor (beta chain) was observed many times. The data derive from a study of human T cells and chemical hapten exposure. As to time point: patch test 1, 2 weeks after DPC sensitization. Documented treatment: therapeutic diphenylcyclopropenone sensitization with weekly scalp DPC. Participating donors were patients with alopecia, aged 18 to 70 years, considered appropriate candidates for DPC. Library preparation tagged each individual cDNA molecule with a unique molecular identifier. Authors' methods: A per-sample median of roughly 96,000 TCRs was observed, with a range of roughly 20,000 to 690,600. TCRdb re-called the RACE reads with MiXCR, one entry per CDR3 protein. TCRdb, not the original authors, processed these V and J calls. Found here are about 380,000 distinct CDR3 sequences, more than 4.5% of them singletons; the top ten hold under 3%. Deletions cut 10 bases from V and 3 bases from J, with 18 bases between. The CDR3 is 14 residues long. Germline V gene lookup returns CDR1 MGHRA and CDR2 YSYEKL.

The sample consisted of whole blood, taken in connection with sensitization to the hapten diphenylcyclopropenone (DPC). The chain recombines TRBV4-1 with TRBJ1-1; D possibly corresponds to TRBD1 (5 bases). This TCR was sampled from a woman in her 50s with alopecia areata. Some clones in this sample may be carry-over from other donors' samples. Here the CDR3 DNA reads TGCGCCACCGCTTCAGGCCGGGGGGACACTGAAGCTTTCTTT. It yields the protein CATASGRGDTEAFF.